This T cell receptor (beta chain) originates from a study of OX40 agonist ivuxolimab in advanced cancers. TCRdb's copy holds only in-frame clones and misses some; the assay was immunoSEQ multiplex PCR. The sample lists 60,000 to 75,000 clones; around 93% were seen once. This clone has only a few counts. Losses at the gene ends were 5 bases for V and 3 bases for J; bases not matched to a gene: 8. In germline, CDR1 is SGDLS, CDR2 YYNGEE. CDR3 length equals 15 residues. This specimen consisted of CD4+ or CD8+ T cells sorted from blood, obtained in a trial of the OX40 agonist ivuxolimab. This receptor was obtained from an adult with an advanced solid tumor such as melanoma, head and neck, liver or kidney cancer. V gene TRBV9 combines with J gene TRBJ1-1; 9 bases match TRBD1. CDR3 protein: CASSREDRGYTEAFF. The CDR3 nucleotides read TGTGCCAGCAGTAGGGAGGACAGGGGTTACACTGAAGCTTTCTTT.